The present TCR beta chain was sequenced within a study of graft-versus-host responses after intestinal transplantation. Deletions cut 5 bases from V and 7 bases from J, with 9 bases between. Germline assignment: CDR1 SGHVS and CDR2 FQNEAQ. The CDR3 contains 11 residues. Overall study results and limits: Analysis identified GvH clones in recipient marrow, with some appearing first in ileum or blood. Within allografts, high graft-versus-host to host-versus-graft clonal ratios were seen among patients with graft-donor T cell macrochimerism.

Some clones are missing from TCRdb's copy, which holds only in-frame ones; the method was immunoSEQ multiplex PCR. The table includes around 13,000 clones, more than 85% detected once. Comment on this clone: The antigen is not known.

This sample comprised PBMCs, obtained roughly 1,000 days after intestinal transplantation. This chain uses TRBV7-8 with TRBJ2-7; D is uncertain. This sequence originates from a human patient who received an intestinal transplant, so some T cells may come from the graft donor. CDR3 sequence (DNA): TGTGCCAGCAGCCTAGTTGGAGAGCAGTACTTC. It is translated as CASSLVGEQYF.